One and the same sample provided the 19 T cell receptor beta chains below, sequenced in a study of T cell changes during pregnancy in multiple sclerosis. Sequencing was performed with immunoSEQ multiplex PCR; in TCRdb, only in-frame clones are kept and a portion is missing. The sample carries about 75,000 clones, 80% to 90% recorded once. Sequencing used peripheral blood, obtained in the first trimester of pregnancy. The receptors derive from a female donor in good health, enrolled as a control in a pregnancy study.

The chain couples TRBV4-3 to TRBJ2-3; D is unresolved. Germline V gene sequence: CDR1 LGHNA, CDR2 YSLEER. Trimming stripped 0 bases from V and 0 bases from J, with 4 bases between. This CDR3 has 14 residues. CDR3 loop: CASSQDLSTDTQYF. Here the CDR3 DNA reads TGCGCCAGCAGCCAAGATCTAAGCACAGATACGCAGTATTTT.

The V and J genes are TRBV2 and TRBJ1-5; D remains unclear. This CDR3 contains 13 residues. Germline loops: CDR1 SNHLY, CDR2 FYNNEI. V was clipped by 4 bases and J by 0 bases, with 4 bases between them. The CDR3 DNA reads TGTGCCAGCAGTGGAGGTAGCAATCAGCCCCAGCATTTT. Residues: CASSGGSNQPQHF.

This rearrangement joins TRBV7-8 to TRBJ2-7, with 7 bases matching TRBD2. Germline CDR1 reads SGHVS; CDR2 reads FQNEAQ. The V gene end was trimmed by 1 base and the J gene end by 0 bases; junction bases not matched to a gene: 12. This CDR3 spans 18 amino acids. CDR3 in DNA: TGTGCCAGCAGCTTAGTCGTGAGTGTGGGCGGGAGCTCCTACGAGCAGTACTTC. Amino acid sequence: CASSLVVSVGGSSYEQYF.

The V and J genes are TRBV11-2 and TRBJ2-3; D is perhaps TRBD2 (5 bases). The CDR3 runs to 13 residues. Germline loops: CDR1 SGHAT, CDR2 FQNNGV. The ends were cut back, 1 base at V and 4 bases at J, with 6 bases in the middle. CDR3 DNA sequence: TGTGCCAGCAGCTTAGTGGGAGCAGATACGCAGTATTTT. Amino acid sequence: CASSLVGADTQYF.

The CDR3 DNA is TGTGCCAGCTCACGCGGACAGGCCTATGGCTACACCTTC. This translates into CASSRGQAYGYTF. This chain joins TRBV18 and TRBJ1-2; 7 bases map to TRBD1. In germline, CDR1 is KGHSH, CDR2 LQKENI. CDR3 length: 13 amino acids. The V and J ends lost 4 bases and 4 bases, in that order; junction bases with no gene match: 3.

A few counts support this clone. V and J are TRBV18 and TRBJ1-1, with 8 bases fitting TRBD1. Germline V gene lookup returns CDR1 KGHSH and CDR2 LQKENI. The V segment lost 7 bases and the J segment 1 base; nucleotides outside the gene matches: 5. The CDR3 has 14 residues. Here the CDR3 reads CASCLGQENTEAFF. Here the CDR3 DNA reads TGTGCCAGCTGCCTGGGACAGGAGAACACTGAAGCTTTCTTT.

The V call is TRBV6-5, the J call TRBJ1-6; the D gene is possibly TRBD1 (5 bases). The CDR3 is made up of 14 amino acids. Germline V lookup: CDR1 MNHEY, CDR2 SVGAGI. Trimming removed 2 bases at V and 8 bases at J, with 10 bases between. CDR3 coding DNA: TGTGCCAGCAGTTACAGGGACTTAGATTCACCCCTCCACTTT. Its translation is CASSYRDLDSPLHF.

The rearrangement joins TRBV7-9 to TRBJ1-3; maybe TRBD1 (5 bases). Germline V lookup: CDR1 SEHNR, CDR2 FQNEAQ (reference sequence). The CDR3 spans 12 residues. V lost 4 bases, J lost 8 bases, and 9 bases lay in between. The CDR3 DNA follows: TGTGCCAGCAGCTCGACAGATCACACCATATATTTT. Amino acids: CASSSTDHTIYF.

The J gene is TRBJ1-2, the V gene TRBV19; D is perhaps TRBD1 (5 bases). CDR3 length: 13 residues. Trimming took off 3 bases at V and 8 bases at J, with 13 bases between the two ends. Germline V gene data show CDR1 as LNHDA and CDR2 as SQIVND (reference sequence). The chain's CDR3 is CASSMSDIGGYTF. CDR3 nucleotides: TGTGCCAGTAGTATGTCGGACATAGGCGGCTACACCTTC.

The V gene is TRBV21-1, the J gene TRBJ2-1; the DNA was not compared with TRBD2, the D call given in the table. TRBV21-1 is a listed pseudogene. The CDR3 is 18 amino acids. The CDR3 coding sequence is TGTGCCAGCAGCAAGCCGGGGATGTTTAGCGGGAGGTCACAAGAGCAGTTCTTC. Its translation: CASSKPGMFSGRSQEQFF.

The chain recombines TRBV2 with TRBJ2-1; 11 bases agree with TRBD1. This CDR3 spans 15 amino acids. Germline CDR1 is SNHLY and CDR2 is FYNNEI. V dropped 5 bases and J dropped 6; count of bases not matched to a gene: 6. CDR3 region: CASSWDRGSINEQFF. CDR3 nucleotide sequence: TGTGCCAGCAGTTGGGACAGGGGGTCTATCAATGAGCAGTTCTTC.

The chain is built from TRBV28 and TRBJ1-2, with D perhaps matching TRBD1 (6 bases). Germline V gene lookup returns CDR1 MDHEN and CDR2 SYDVKM. CDR3 length: 15 residues. Trimming pared 8 bases from V and 4 bases from J, leaving 20 bases between. CDR3 region: CASDHREIGIYGYTF. CDR3 nucleotide sequence: TGTGCCAGCGACCACAGGGAGATAGGGATCTATGGCTACACCTTC.

The chain joins TRBV5-1 to TRBJ1-6; no firm D call. The CDR3 sequence is 14 residues long. Germline-derived CDR1 and CDR2 are SGHRS and YFSETQ. The V end lost 2 bases, the J end lost 7 bases, and 10 bases lay between the germline ends. CDR3 sequence (DNA): TGCGCCAGCAGCTTTGAAGGAGAGAATTCACCCCTCCACTTT. It encodes CASSFEGENSPLHF.

The chain is built from TRBV6-5 and TRBJ1-1; TRBD1 agrees at 8 bases. Germline CDR1 reads MNHEY; CDR2 reads SVGAGI. Trimming cost V 6 bases and J 3 bases; bases outside gene matches: 6. The CDR3 runs 14 residues. The CDR3 DNA reads TGTGCCAGCAGCTCTTCGACAGGGGACACTGAAGCTTTCTTT. Translating it yields CASSSSTGDTEAFF.

This clone was seen just once. The chain couples TRBV21-1 to TRBJ2-4; whether TRBD1, the table's D call, matches the DNA was not checked. TRBV21-1 is a pseudogene segment. The CDR3 consists of 17 residues. CDR3: CASFSESGQLAKNIQYF. CDR3 DNA sequence: TGTGCCAGTTTCTCGGAATCGGGACAGCTAGCCAAAAACATTCAGTACTTC.

The rearrangement uses TRBV7-7 and TRBJ2-3; D might be TRBD1 (6 bases). Germline loops: CDR1 SSHAT, CDR2 FNYEAQ (reference sequence). Trimming pared 5 bases from V and 2 bases from J, leaving 11 bases between. The CDR3 extends over 14 amino acids. The CDR3 region is CASSKDSYTDTQYF. CDR3 bases: TGTGCCAGCAGCAAGGACAGCTACACAGATACGCAGTATTTT.

CDR3 region: CASGGTPGGSSNTIYF. The DNA for the CDR3 is TGTGCCAGCGGCGGGACCCCCGGCGGTAGCTCGAACACCATATATTTT. This rearrangement joins TRBV6-6 to TRBJ1-3; tentatively, D is TRBD1 (5 bases). CDR1 and CDR2 from the germline V gene are MNHNY and SVGAGI (reference sequence). With 8 bases removed from V and 7 bases from J, the gap between germline ends came to 24 bases. This CDR3 spans 16 amino acids.

The genes are TRBV7-9 and TRBJ2-5, with TRBD2 identical over 10 bases. The tail of the sequence fits TRBJ2-7 better, so the J call may be wrong. The CDR3 sequence is 13 residues long. CDR1 is SEHNR, CDR2 FQNEAQ, per germline (reference sequence). The CDR3 nucleotides read TGTGCCAGCAGCTTAACTAGCGGGAACGAGCAGTACTTC. This codes for CASSLTSGNEQYF.

V gene TRBV27 combines with J gene TRBJ2-7; 7 bases fit TRBD2. The CDR3 runs to 13 residues. V lost 3 bases and J lost 10; bases outside the gene matches: 9. Germline V gene sequence: CDR1 MNHEY, CDR2 SMNVEV (reference sequence). This chain's CDR3 is CASSFGLGGYQYF. Here the CDR3 DNA reads TGTGCCAGCAGTTTTGGATTGGGGGGGTATCAGTACTTC.